A single sample is the source of the 22 T cell receptor beta chains below, sequenced in a study of blood T cell repertoires in COVID-19. Sequencing used immunoSEQ multiplex PCR; TCRdb keeps in-frame clones, though not all of them. The sample contains fewer than 500,000 clones, 88% of which appear only once. Sequences were obtained from PBMCs or T cells enriched from blood (not recorded which). These receptors originate from a woman aged 25 to 39 with acute COVID-19.

The chain recombines TRBV4-1 with TRBJ1-6; D gene ambiguous. V shed 0 bases and J shed 8 bases, with 8 bases lying between them. The length of the CDR3 is 14 residues. Germline assignment: CDR1 MGHRA and CDR2 YSYEKL. In nucleotides, the CDR3 is TGCGCCAGCAGCCAAGAGAGGATGGATTCACCCCTCCACTTT. Translation: CASSQERMDSPLHF.

The V gene is TRBV7-2, the J gene TRBJ1-4; 7 nucleotides line up with TRBD1. V was clipped by 4 bases and J by 6 bases; unmatched bases: 8. CDR1 is SGHTA, CDR2 FQGNSA, per germline. CDR3 size: 15 residues. Here the CDR3 DNA reads TGTGCCAGCAGCTCGAGGACAGGAGTAGATGAAAAACTGTTTTTT. Protein: CASSSRTGVDEKLFF.

As to this clone: The sample has other DNA sequences that encode this CDR3 too. The chain couples TRBV7-2 to TRBJ2-1; 7 nucleotides match TRBD1. This CDR3 contains 14 residues. Germline lookup yields CDR1 SGHTA and CDR2 FQGNSA. V shed 5 bases, J shed 4 bases, and the junction held 5 bases outside the gene matches. The CDR3 here is CASSPGQLYNEQFF. The CDR3 region has the DNA TGTGCCAGCAGCCCGGGACAGCTGTACAATGAGCAGTTCTTC. Drawing the rest from reference TRBV7-2 and TRBJ2-1, the complete variable domain is GAGVSQSPSNKVTEKGKDVELRCDPISGHTALYWYRQSLGQGLEFLIYFQGNSAPDKSGLPSDRFSAERTGGSVSTLTIQRTQQEDSAVYLCASSPGQLYNEQFFGPGTRLTVL.

V and J are TRBV7-3 and TRBJ2-6; 8 bases fit TRBD1. The CDR3 contains 19 residues. Trimming took 1 base from V and 0 from J; bases not matched to a gene: 8. Germline lookup yields CDR1 SGHTA and CDR2 FQGTGA. This CDR3 reads CASSLIGTGSFSGANVLTF. The CDR3 DNA sequence: TGTGCCAGCAGCTTAATAGGGACAGGATCCTTCTCTGGGGCCAACGTCCTGACTTTC.

The chain uses TRBV20-1 and TRBJ1-2, with D maybe TRBD1 (5 bases). Trimming removed 3 bases at V and 6 bases at J, with 11 bases between. The CDR3 is 12 amino acids. Germline V CDR1 and CDR2: DFQATT, SNEGSKA (reference sequence). The CDR3 nucleotides read TGCAGTGCTAGTTGGCAGGGTGATGGCTACACCTTC. Translation gives CSASWQGDGYTF.

The rearrangement uses TRBV6-6 and TRBJ1-2; the D gene is possibly TRBD1 (5 bases). From germline, CDR1 is MNHNY and CDR2 SVGAGI (reference sequence). There are 16 residues in the CDR3. Trimming pared 0 bases from V and 0 bases from J, leaving 11 bases between. The DNA for the CDR3 is TGTGCCAGCAGTTACTCGGACACCCAAGCTAACTATGGCTACACCTTC. This codes for CASSYSDTQANYGYTF.

The chain is built from TRBV27 and TRBJ1-1, with D possibly TRBD1 on 6 matching bases. V lost 7 bases, J lost 0 bases, and 18 bases lay in between. The CDR3 consists of 16 residues. Looked up from germline, CDR1 is MNHEY and CDR2 is SMNVEV (reference sequence). The CDR3 reads CASTPGTTGMNTEAFF. DNA for the CDR3: TGTGCCAGCACCCCTGGGACCACAGGGATGAACACTGAAGCTTTCTTT.

The chain joins TRBV10-3 to TRBJ2-3; 7 nucleotides match TRBD2. CDR3 length: 15 amino acids. Per germline, CDR1 ENHRY and CDR2 SYGVKD. J was trimmed by 3 bases and V by 2 bases; bases with no gene match: 5. This chain's CDR3 is CAISEARGGTDTQYF. CDR3 in DNA: TGTGCCATCAGTGAGGCTCGCGGGGGAACAGATACGCAGTATTTT.

The V and J genes are TRBV6-5 and TRBJ1-2; no clear D. Germline loops: CDR1 MNHEY, CDR2 SVGAGI. V lost 6 bases and J lost 3, with 14 bases in between. The CDR3 contains 14 residues. The CDR3 reads CASRVHGVDYGYTF. As DNA, the CDR3 is TGTGCCAGCAGGGTACACGGAGTAGACTATGGCTACACCTTC.

This rearrangement joins TRBV6-5 to TRBJ1-1; TRBD1 is a possible D gene (6 bases). The germline V and J ends were trimmed by 3 bases and 7 bases, with 12 bases remaining between them. CDR3 length: 13 residues. Germline V gene lookup returns CDR1 MNHEY and CDR2 SVGAGI. CDR3 protein: CASSYSGQIEAFF. In nucleotides, the CDR3 is TGTGCCAGCAGTTATTCCGGACAGATTGAAGCTTTCTTT.

The chain uses TRBV7-8 and TRBJ1-1; 7 bases align to TRBD1. There are 13 residues in the CDR3. CDR1 SGHVS and CDR2 FQNEAQ come from the germline V gene. Losses at the gene ends were 3 bases for V and 7 bases for J; bases not matched to a gene: 5. The CDR3 is CASSLTRDSEAFF. The CDR3 nucleotides read TGTGCCAGCAGCTTGACCCGGGACAGTGAAGCTTTCTTT.

In its sample, this clone was seen once. The chain joins TRBV3-1 (or the pseudogene TRBV3-2) to TRBJ2-3, with 9 positions matching TRBD2. CDR3 length: 15 amino acids. Germline CDR1 and CDR2: LGHDT and YNNKEL (reference sequence). V trimming: 4 bases; J trimming: 7 bases; junction bases outside the gene matches: 9. The chain's CDR3 is CASSPGGGGAYTQYF. CDR3 bases: TGTGCCAGCAGCCCCGGCGGCGGGGGGGCCTATACGCAGTATTTT.

The chain couples TRBV23-1 to TRBJ1-2, with no clear D. TRBV23-1 is an open reading frame, and its role is uncertain. Trimming left V 10 bases short and J 8 bases short, with 17 bases between. This CDR3 contains 12 residues. In nucleotides, the CDR3 is TGCGCCACACCCGCCTGGGGAGAAGGCTACACCTTC. Its translation: CATPAWGEGYTF.

The CDR3 nucleotides are TGTGCCAGCAGTTTAAACTCGGCAGGGCGCTACTATGGCTACACCTTC. It translates to CASSLNSAGRYYGYTF. The V call is TRBV28, the J call TRBJ1-2, with D possibly matching TRBD1 (5 bases). There are 16 residues in the CDR3. The V end was cut by 2 bases, the J end by 3 bases, with 16 bases between. Germline CDR1 MDHEN, CDR2 SYDVKM.

This clone has a count of ten or more. The chain links TRBV9 to TRBJ2-1, with D perhaps TRBD2 (6 bases). CDR1 SGDLS and CDR2 YYNGEE come from the germline V gene. This CDR3 has 16 amino acids. V lost 3 bases and J lost 4, with 17 bases in between. CDR3 in amino acids: CASSARRRGNYNEQFF. The CDR3 bases are TGTGCCAGCAGCGCCCGCAGGAGGGGTAATTACAATGAGCAGTTCTTC.

V usage is TRBV10-2 and J usage is TRBJ2-5; D gene uncertain. The CDR3 contains 12 residues. Germline CDR1 WSHSY, CDR2 SAAADI. V lost 6 bases and J 6 bases, leaving 11 bases between the germline ends. This chain's CDR3 is CASSPSVQTQYF. CDR3 DNA: TGCGCCAGCAGCCCGAGTGTGCAGACCCAGTACTTC.

This clone was detected once. The chain links TRBV4-2 to TRBJ1-2; D unresolved. The germline gives CDR1 LGHNA, CDR2 YNFKEQ. There are 13 residues in the CDR3. The V and J ends lost 2 bases and 8 bases respectively, with 12 bases between them. CDR3 sequence: CASSQWAGGGYTF. Written as DNA, the CDR3 is TGTGCCAGCAGCCAATGGGCAGGTGGCGGCTACACCTTC.

The rearrangement links TRBV29-1 to TRBJ1-2; D gene unclear. The CDR3 extends over 15 amino acids. Trimming shortened V by 4 bases and J by 4 bases, and 19 bases separated the two germline ends. The V gene's germline CDR1 is SQVTM and CDR2 ANQGSEA. In nucleotides, the CDR3 is TGCAGCGTTGGGTTTCGTACGAGAAATAGCTATGGCTACACCTTC. Translation gives CSVGFRTRNSYGYTF.

The CDR3 here is CASSLQGQPSYEQYF. The CDR3 region has the DNA TGTGCCAGCAGCTTACAGGGGCAACCTTCCTACGAGCAGTACTTC. The chain uses TRBV11-2 and TRBJ2-7; a possible D gene is TRBD1 (6 bases). The CDR3 sequence is 15 residues long. In germline, CDR1 is SGHAT, CDR2 FQNNGV. V was pared by 2 bases and J by 1 base, with 12 bases between.

The count of this clone is one. V and J are TRBV10-1 and TRBJ2-7, with 9 bases aligning to TRBD2. Per germline, CDR1 WNHNN and CDR2 SYGVQD (reference sequence). The CDR3 spans 15 residues. The trim removed 6 bases at V and 1 base at J, leaving 7 bases unmatched. In nucleotides, the CDR3 is TGCGCCAGCAGCCTAAGCGGGGGGCCTTCCTACGAGCAGTACTTC. It is translated as CASSLSGGPSYEQYF.

The chain has TRBV2 and TRBJ2-1; tentative D call: TRBD1 (5 bases). Germline lookup yields CDR1 SNHLY and CDR2 FYNNEI. V gave up 10 bases and J gave up 7 bases, with 20 bases separating them. The CDR3 length is 14 residues. The CDR3, as DNA: TGTGCCACCAAGGGGATCAGGGCAAAGAATGAGCAGTTCTTC. Its translation is CATKGIRAKNEQFF.

This CDR3 is CASKRGAITDTQYF. The DNA of the CDR3 is TGTGCCAGCAAGCGGGGGGCAATCACAGATACGCAGTATTTT. This sequence joins TRBV2 and TRBJ2-3, with 9 bases matching TRBD2. Losses at the gene ends were 7 bases for V and 2 bases for J; bases not matched to a gene: 4. Germline loops: CDR1 SNHLY, CDR2 FYNNEI. The CDR3 length is 14 residues.